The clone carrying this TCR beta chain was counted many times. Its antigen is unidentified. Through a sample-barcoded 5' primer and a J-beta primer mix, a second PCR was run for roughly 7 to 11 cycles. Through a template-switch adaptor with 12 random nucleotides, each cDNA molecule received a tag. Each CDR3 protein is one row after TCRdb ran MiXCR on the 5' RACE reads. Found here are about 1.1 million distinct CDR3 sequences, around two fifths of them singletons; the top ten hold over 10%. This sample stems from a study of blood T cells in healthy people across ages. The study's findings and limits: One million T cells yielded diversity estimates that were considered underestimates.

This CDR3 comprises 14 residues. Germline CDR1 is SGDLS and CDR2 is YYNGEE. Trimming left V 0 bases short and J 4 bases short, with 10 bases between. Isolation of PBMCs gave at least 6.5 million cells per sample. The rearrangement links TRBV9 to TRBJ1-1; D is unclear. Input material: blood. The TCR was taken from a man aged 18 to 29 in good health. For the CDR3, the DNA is TGTGCCAGCAGCGTAGTGGGAACCAGCACTGAAGCTTTCTTT. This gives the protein CASSVVGTSTEAFF.